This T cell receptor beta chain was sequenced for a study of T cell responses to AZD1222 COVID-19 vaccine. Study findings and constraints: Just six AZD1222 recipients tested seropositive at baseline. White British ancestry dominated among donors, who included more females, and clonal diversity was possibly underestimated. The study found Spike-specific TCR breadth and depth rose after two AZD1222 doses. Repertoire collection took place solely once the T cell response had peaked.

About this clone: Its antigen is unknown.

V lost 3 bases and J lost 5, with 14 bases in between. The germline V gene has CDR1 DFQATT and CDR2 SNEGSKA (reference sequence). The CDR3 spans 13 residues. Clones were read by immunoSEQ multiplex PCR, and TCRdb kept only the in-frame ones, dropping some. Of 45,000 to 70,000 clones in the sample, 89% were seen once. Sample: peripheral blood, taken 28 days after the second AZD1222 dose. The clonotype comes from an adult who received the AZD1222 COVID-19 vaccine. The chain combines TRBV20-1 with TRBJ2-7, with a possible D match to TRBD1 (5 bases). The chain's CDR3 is CSASPRVENEQYF. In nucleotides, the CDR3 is TGCAGTGCTAGTCCCAGGGTTGAAAACGAGCAGTACTTC.